These 19 T cell receptor beta chains share one sample of origin, sequenced in a study of T cell repertoires in cytomegalovirus infection. TCRdb processed the reads anew with MiXCR; each CDR3 protein has one entry. This table holds roughly 250,000 distinct CDR3 sequences, about 12% found once. Sequencing was carried out using PBMCs. The receptors were sampled from a human donor in good health (CMV status not recorded). Some clones in this sample may be carry-over from other donors' samples.

This clonotype was counted ten times or more. This rearrangement joins TRBV7-2 to TRBJ1-6; unclear D gene. From germline, CDR1 is SGHTA and CDR2 FQGNSA. With 5 bases removed from V and 10 bases from J, the gap between germline ends came to 18 bases. The CDR3 extends over 15 amino acids. The CDR3 sequence is CASSPGSDTYSPLHF. CDR3 DNA: TGTGCCAGCAGCCCGGGAAGTGATACCTACTCACCCCTCCACTTT.

This clonotype was observed many times. The CDR3 is CASSRLAGVNYNEQFF. CDR3 nucleotides: TGTGCCAGCAGCCGTCTAGCGGGAGTTAACTACAATGAGCAGTTCTTC. The chain is built from TRBV7-2 and TRBJ2-1, with 10 positions matching TRBD2. V trimming: 5 bases; J trimming: 3 bases; junction bases outside the gene matches: 7. The CDR3 length is 16 residues. The V gene's germline CDR1 is SGHTA and CDR2 FQGNSA.

The chain carries TRBV6-2 or TRBV6-3 and TRBJ2-5, with 12 bases matching TRBD2. V trimming: 1 base; J trimming: 5 bases; junction bases outside the gene matches: 8. This CDR3 has 17 residues. CDR1 is MNHEY and CDR2 is SVGEGT in the germline V gene. The CDR3 region is CASSYLSTSGSTETQYF. The CDR3 nucleotides are TGTGCCAGCAGTTACTTGTCGACTAGCGGGAGTACGGAGACCCAGTACTTC.

This clonotype was picked up many times. J is TRBJ1-5 and V is TRBV7-2; tentative D call: TRBD1 (5 bases). The CDR3 loop spans 15 amino acids. Trimming stripped 5 bases from V and 6 bases from J, with 17 bases between. Germline V gene lookup returns CDR1 SGHTA and CDR2 FQGNSA. CDR3 protein: CASSPLGGFGQPQHF. The CDR3 region has the DNA TGTGCCAGCAGCCCCCTCGGGGGGTTCGGTCAGCCCCAGCATTTT.

This clonotype was picked up many times. V usage is TRBV20-1 and J usage is TRBJ2-7; TRBD1 might be the D (6 bases). Trimming left V 4 bases short and J 7 bases short, with 11 bases between. This CDR3 has 11 residues. Germline V gives CDR1 DFQATT, CDR2 SNEGSKA (reference sequence). CDR3 amino acids: CSAIKGEEQYF. CDR3 coding DNA: TGCAGTGCTATAAAGGGGGAAGAGCAGTACTTC.

This clonotype was found many times. V and J are TRBV7-2 and TRBJ1-2, with a possible D match to TRBD1 (6 bases). The CDR3 totals 15 residues. Germline V gene lookup returns CDR1 SGHTA and CDR2 FQGNSA. Trimming took off 6 bases at V and 5 bases at J, with 19 bases between the two ends. The CDR3 nucleotides are TGTGCCAGCAGTTCAAGCGGGGGGCTGGGGTATGGCTACACCTTC. The encoded protein is CASSSSGGLGYGYTF.

This clonotype has at least ten counts. The chain has TRBV20-1 and TRBJ2-1, with 10 bases matching TRBD2. This CDR3 is 17 amino acids long. Trimming at V came to 5 bases and at J to 4 bases, leaving 14 bases not matched to a gene. Germline V gene lookup returns CDR1 DFQATT and CDR2 SNEGSKA (reference sequence). The CDR3 DNA follows: TGCAGTGCTCAGAGCGGGAGGGCTGAGGTTGAGTACAATGAGCAGTTCTTC. Translation gives CSAQSGRAEVEYNEQFF.

There are many counts of this clonotype. This rearrangement joins TRBV6-2 or TRBV6-3 to TRBJ2-1, with 13 bases identical to TRBD2. The ends lost 5 bases at V and 4 bases at J; junction bases unmatched: 8. The germline V gene encodes CDR1 MNHEY and CDR2 SVGEGT. CDR3 length: 17 amino acids. In nucleotides, the CDR3 is TGTGCCAGCAGTCCAAGGACTAGCGGGAGCCTGTACAATGAGCAGTTCTTC. This translates into CASSPRTSGSLYNEQFF.

In nucleotides, the CDR3 is TGCAGTGCTCCCCACTACACAGATACGCAGTATTTT. It yields the protein CSAPHYTDTQYF. The V and J genes are TRBV20-1 and TRBJ2-3; D is undetermined. Germline V gives CDR1 DFQATT, CDR2 SNEGSKA (reference sequence). The V gene lost 5 bases and the J gene lost 2 bases, with 8 bases spanning the gap. The CDR3 length is 12 residues.

This clonotype was counted many times. The chain is built from TRBV7-7 and TRBJ2-2, with 9 bases aligning to TRBD2. The V segment lost 3 bases and the J segment 1 base; nucleotides outside the gene matches: 3. This CDR3 region has 16 residues. Germline V gene lookup returns CDR1 SSHAT and CDR2 FNYEAQ (reference sequence). CDR3 residues: CASSFSSGRNTGELFF. DNA of the CDR3: TGTGCCAGCAGCTTTAGTAGCGGGAGGAACACCGGGGAGCTGTTTTTT.

This clonotype was found many times. The rearrangement links TRBV7-2 to TRBJ2-5; D unresolved. V lost 4 bases and J lost 5, with 8 bases in between. CDR3 length equals 12 residues. Germline assignment: CDR1 SGHTA and CDR2 FQGNSA. CDR3 DNA sequence: TGTGCCAGCAGCTCTACTGTTGAGACCCAGTACTTC. This gives the protein CASSSTVETQYF.

This clonotype was observed at least ten times. The chain links TRBV4-3 to TRBJ2-1; D is uncertain. The germline V gene encodes CDR1 LGHNA and CDR2 YSLEER. The V end lost 0 bases, the J end lost 0 bases, and 9 bases lay between the germline ends. The CDR3 runs to 16 residues. The CDR3 sequence: CASSQDGFLSYNEQFF. Written as DNA, the CDR3 is TGCGCCAGCAGCCAAGATGGCTTCCTCTCCTACAATGAGCAGTTCTTC.

This clonotype was recorded at least ten times. The chain carries TRBV7-3 and TRBJ2-2, with 10 bases fitting TRBD2. This CDR3 comprises 16 residues. Germline values: CDR1 SGHTA, CDR2 FQGTGA. Unmatched junction bases numbered 3, after V lost 2 bases and J lost 3 bases. In nucleotides, the CDR3 is TGTGCCAGCAGCTTACTAGCGGGAGCTGACACCGGGGAGCTGTTTTTT. Protein: CASSLLAGADTGELFF.

This clonotype was detected ten times or more. The V gene is TRBV6-2 or TRBV6-3, the J gene TRBJ2-1, with 8 bases identical to TRBD1. Germline values: CDR1 MNHEY, CDR2 SVGEGT. V lost 5 bases to trimming and J lost 10 bases; unmatched junction nucleotides: 1. The CDR3 has 11 amino acids. The CDR3 loop reads CASSPGGEQFF. In nucleotides, the CDR3 is TGTGCCAGCAGTCCAGGGGGCGAGCAGTTCTTC.

This chain joins TRBV4-1 and TRBJ2-2; the match to TRBD2 covers 10 bases. Germline-derived CDR1 and CDR2 are MGHRA and YSYEKL. After removal of 0 bases from V and 0 bases from J, the junction contained 10 bases not matched to a gene. The CDR3 loop spans 20 amino acids. The CDR3 bases are TGCGCCAGCAGCCAAGATGTCAAGCGGGGGGGCCTAGCGAACACCGGGGAGCTGTTTTTT. Residues: CASSQDVKRGGLANTGELFF.

This clonotype was found many times. The chain joins TRBV7-2 to TRBJ1-1, with D unresolved. Per germline, CDR1 SGHTA and CDR2 FQGNSA. Trimming pared 5 bases from V and 2 bases from J, leaving 21 bases between. CDR3 size: 17 residues. The CDR3 DNA is TGTGCCAGCAGCGTCGAACTTGAGATAGGAGGAAACACTGAAGCTTTCTTT. This gives the protein CASSVELEIGGNTEAFF.

The chain links TRBV28 to TRBJ1-1; 7 bases line up with TRBD1. From germline, CDR1 is MDHEN and CDR2 SYDVKM. J was trimmed by 11 bases and V by 7 bases; bases with no gene match: 10. The CDR3 contains 12 residues. DNA for the CDR3: TGTGCCAGCACCTCACGCAGGGGGATGGCTTTCTTT. This encodes CASTSRRGMAFF.

In its sample, this clonotype was seen many times. This chain uses TRBV12-3 or TRBV12-4 with TRBJ1-4, with D uncertain. The CDR3 consists of 15 residues. The germline V and J ends were trimmed by 6 bases and 2 bases, with 13 bases remaining between them. CDR3 sequence reads: CASRLDLGTNEKLFF. CDR3 in DNA: TGTGCCAGCAGACTCGACCTCGGGACTAATGAAAAACTGTTTTTT.

This clonotype was picked up many times. The chain recombines TRBV7-2 with TRBJ1-5; TRBD1 matches at 9 bases. Germline V gene sequence: CDR1 SGHTA, CDR2 FQGNSA. Trimming cost V 5 bases and J 1 base; bases outside gene matches: 6. CDR3 length: 16 residues. CDR3 sequence (DNA): TGTGCCAGCAGCACCAGGACAGGGGCAAGCAATCAGCCCCAGCATTTT. This codes for CASSTRTGASNQPQHF.